The entry below gives a single TCR beta chain sequence along with its context. Its specificity is unknown. Uncontrolled infection, other autoimmune disease, pregnancy and lactation each barred patients from inclusion. Clinical symptoms, serum thyroxine, TRAb, thyroid ultrasound and orbital computed tomography informed diagnoses. The sample comes from a study of T cells in Graves' hyperthyroidism and ophthalmopathy. Study-wide results and limits: Among clonotypes expanded in thyroid above 0.001, most were also found in blood. The model made its ophthalmopathy prediction, and onset followed a median approximately 6.5 months later.

Unmatched junction bases numbered 5, after V lost 6 bases and J lost 5 bases. The CDR3 sequence is 13 residues long. The germline CDR1 and CDR2 sequences are SEHNR and FQNEAQ (reference sequence). It was RNA transcripts that yielded the amplified TCR beta CDR3 regions. The study used the HTBI primer set for a first-round RT-PCR of the TCR CDR3. TCRdb reprocessed the multiplex PCR reads with MiXCR, giving one entry per CDR3 protein. The data show hundreds of thousands of distinct CDR3 sequences, 45% seen once. The TCR was taken from an adult man with Graves' disease, either hyperthyroidism or ophthalmopathy (not recorded which). The sample taken for sequencing was peripheral blood or thyroid tissue (not recorded which). This chain joins TRBV7-9 and TRBJ2-7, with 9 bases that match TRBD2. CDR3 coding DNA: TGTGCCAGCAGGGGAGGCGGGAGGGACGAGCAGTACTTC. Protein sequence: CASRGGGRDEQYF.